A selection of T cell receptor beta chains follows, all from one sample in a study of CD8+CD57+ T cells in acquired aplastic anemia. TCRdb redid the calling of the reads with MiXCR, one entry per CDR3 protein. The sample consists of around 200,000 distinct CDR3 sequences, roughly 56% of them appearing once. Sequenced input: sorted CD4+, CD8+, or CD8+CD57+ T cells (not recorded which) from PBMCs. The source of these receptors is a human donor in good health, serving as a control. Both conserved end residues are part of each CDR3. D genes are given only for firm matches. Rows may omit the clone size; those that give it use once, few, many or a size class.

J: TRBJ1-1; V: TRBV29-1; length: 12; D: -; size: -; DNA: TGCAGCGTTGGCCGGGTGAACACTGAAGCTTTCTTT; CDR3: CSVGRVNTEAFF
J: TRBJ2-1; V: TRBV7-9; length: 14; D: -; size: many; DNA: TGTGCCAGCAGCTTATCCCGGGCGGACAATGAGCAGTTCTTC; CDR3: CASSLSRADNEQFF
J: TRBJ1-1; V: TRBV7-9; length: 17; D: -; size: many; DNA: TGTGCCGGCAGCCCTCGACAGAAGGGGAGTATTAACACTGAAGCTTTCTTT; CDR3: CAGSPRQKGSINTEAFF
J: TRBJ1-5; V: TRBV30; length: 15; D: -; size: -; DNA: TGTGCCTGGAGTGCCCTCACAGGGCCCCATCAGCCCCAGCATTTT; CDR3: CAWSALTGPHQPQHF
J: TRBJ1-6; V: TRBV2; length: 16; D: -; size: many; DNA: TGTGCCAGCAGTGAAGCGCAAGCAGGGAACATCCGACCCCTCCACTTT; CDR3: CASSEAQAGNIRPLHF
J: TRBJ2-7; V: TRBV7-2; length: 16; D: TRBD2; size: -; DNA: TGTGCCAGCAGCGCCCGAACTAGCGGCGATACTTACGAGCAGTACTTC; CDR3: CASSARTSGDTYEQYF
J: TRBJ2-5; V: TRBV20-1; length: 12; D: -; size: few; DNA: TGCAGTGCTAGAACTAGGCAAGAGACCCAGTACTTC; CDR3: CSARTRQETQYF
J: TRBJ1-2; V: TRBV20-1; length: 13; D: -; size: -; DNA: TGCAGTGCCACTTACCGACAGGACTATGGCTACACCTTC; CDR3: CSATYRQDYGYTF
J: TRBJ2-7; V: TRBV7-3; length: 14; D: TRBD1; size: few; DNA: TGTGCCAGCAGCTTGAGGACAGGGGGTTACGAGCAGTACTTC; CDR3: CASSLRTGGYEQYF
J: TRBJ2-7; V: TRBV7-9; length: 12; D: -; size: -; DNA: TGTGCCAGCAGCTTACCCCTTTACGAGCAGTACTTC; CDR3: CASSLPLYEQYF
J: TRBJ2-7; V: TRBV7-2; length: 18; D: TRBD1; size: -; DNA: TGTGCCAGCATCAATAACCACACCGGGACAGGGGTCTTCTACGAGCAGTACTTC; CDR3: CASINNHTGTGVFYEQYF
J: TRBJ2-7; V: TRBV11-1; length: 13; D: -; size: -; DNA: TGCGCCAGCAGCCGTAGCAGGGGCAACGAGCAGTACTTC; CDR3: CASSRSRGNEQYF
J: TRBJ1-2; V: TRBV6-5; length: 14; D: TRBD1; size: many; DNA: TGTGCCAGCAGGGCAGGGGGCACTAACTATGGCTACACCTTC; CDR3: CASRAGGTNYGYTF